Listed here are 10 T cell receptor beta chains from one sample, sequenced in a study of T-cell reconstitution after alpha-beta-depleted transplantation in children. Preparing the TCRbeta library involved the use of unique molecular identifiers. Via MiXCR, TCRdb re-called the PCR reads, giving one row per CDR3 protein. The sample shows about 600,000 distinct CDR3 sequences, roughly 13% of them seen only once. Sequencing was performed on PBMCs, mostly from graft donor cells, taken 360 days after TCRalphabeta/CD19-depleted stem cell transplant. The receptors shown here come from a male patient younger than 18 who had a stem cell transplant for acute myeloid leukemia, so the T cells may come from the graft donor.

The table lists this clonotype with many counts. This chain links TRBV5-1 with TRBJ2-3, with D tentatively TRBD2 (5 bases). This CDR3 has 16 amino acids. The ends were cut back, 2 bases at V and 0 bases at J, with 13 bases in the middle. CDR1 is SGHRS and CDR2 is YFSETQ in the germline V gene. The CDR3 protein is CASSFPGIQSTDTQYF. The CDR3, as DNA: TGCGCCAGCAGCTTCCCCGGGATCCAAAGCACAGATACGCAGTATTTT.

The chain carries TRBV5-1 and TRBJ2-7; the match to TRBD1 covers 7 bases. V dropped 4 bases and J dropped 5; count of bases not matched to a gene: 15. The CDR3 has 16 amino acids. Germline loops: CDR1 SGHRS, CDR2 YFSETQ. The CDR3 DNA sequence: TGCGCCAGCAGCCTCTTCAGGGCAGGGGGACGGGACGAGCAGTACTTC. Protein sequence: CASSLFRAGGRDEQYF.

The CDR3 sequence is CASSDDHTDTQYF. In DNA, the CDR3 is TGTGCCAGCAGTGACGACCACACAGATACGCAGTATTTT. V usage is TRBV6-4 and J usage is TRBJ2-3; D gene uncertain. The CDR3 is 13 residues long. Germline CDR1 and CDR2: MRHNA and SNTAGT. V lost 2 bases, J lost 2 bases, and 5 bases lay in between.

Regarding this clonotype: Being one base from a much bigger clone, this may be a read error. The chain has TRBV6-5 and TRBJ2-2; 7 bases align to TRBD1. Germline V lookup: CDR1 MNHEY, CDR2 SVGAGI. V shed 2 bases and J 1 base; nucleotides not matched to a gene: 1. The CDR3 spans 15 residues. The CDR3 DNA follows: TGTGCCAGCAGTTACGGGGACAGGAACACCGGGGAGCTGTTTTTT. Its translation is CASSYGDRNTGELFF.

In nucleotides, the CDR3 is TGTGCCAGCAGTCCCATTGGGCAATCAAGCCGAGAAAAACTGTTTTTT. This codes for CASSPIGQSSREKLFF. This sequence joins TRBV28 and TRBJ1-4; no firm D call. This CDR3 region has 16 residues. V was trimmed by 5 bases and J by 8 bases, leaving 21 bases between them. Looked up from germline, CDR1 is MDHEN and CDR2 is SYDVKM.

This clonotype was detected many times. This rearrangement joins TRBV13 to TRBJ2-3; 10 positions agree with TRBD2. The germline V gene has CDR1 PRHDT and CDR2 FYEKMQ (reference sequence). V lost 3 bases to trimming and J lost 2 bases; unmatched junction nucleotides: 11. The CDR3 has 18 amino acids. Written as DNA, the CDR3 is TGTGCCAGCAGCTTTTGGACTAGCGGTTCCCCCTTCACAGATACGCAGTATTTT. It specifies CASSFWTSGSPFTDTQYF. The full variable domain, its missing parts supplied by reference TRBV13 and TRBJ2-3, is AAGVIQSPRHLIKEKRETATLKCYPIPRHDTVYWYQQGPGQDPQFLISFYEKMQSDKGSIPDRFSAQQFSDYHSELNMSSLELGDSALYFCASSFWTSGSPFTDTQYFGPGTRLTVL.

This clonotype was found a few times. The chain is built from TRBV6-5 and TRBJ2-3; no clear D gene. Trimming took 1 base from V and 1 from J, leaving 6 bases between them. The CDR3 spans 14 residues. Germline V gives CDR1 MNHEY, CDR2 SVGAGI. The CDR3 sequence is CASSYFRGTDTQYF. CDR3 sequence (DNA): TGTGCCAGCAGTTACTTTCGGGGCACAGATACGCAGTATTTT.

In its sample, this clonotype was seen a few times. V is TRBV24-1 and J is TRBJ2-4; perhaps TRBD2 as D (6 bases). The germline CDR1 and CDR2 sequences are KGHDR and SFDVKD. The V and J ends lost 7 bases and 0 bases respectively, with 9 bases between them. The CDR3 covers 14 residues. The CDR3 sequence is CATSTGLAKNIQYF. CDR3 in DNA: TGTGCCACCAGCACGGGACTAGCCAAAAACATTCAGTACTTC.

CDR3 nucleotides: TGTGCCACCAGCAGAACGACAGGGCATAGCAATCAGCCCCAGCATTTT. Its translation: CATSRTTGHSNQPQHF. The chain carries TRBV15 and TRBJ1-5; 7 positions match TRBD1. V lost 2 bases to trimming and J lost 0 bases; unmatched junction nucleotides: 4. Germline V gene sequence: CDR1 LNHNV, CDR2 YYDKDF (reference sequence). The CDR3 loop spans 16 amino acids.

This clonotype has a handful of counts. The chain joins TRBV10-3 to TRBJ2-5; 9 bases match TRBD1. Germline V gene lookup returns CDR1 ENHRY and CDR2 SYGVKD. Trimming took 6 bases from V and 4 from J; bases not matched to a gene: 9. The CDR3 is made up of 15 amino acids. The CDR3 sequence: CAIRPDRGYGETQYF. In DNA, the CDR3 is TGTGCCATCAGACCAGACAGGGGGTATGGAGAGACCCAGTACTTC.